This is a list of T cell receptor beta chains from one sample in a study of a mutant IDH1 vaccine in newly diagnosed glioma. The protocol was immunoSEQ multiplex PCR, while the TCRdb copy is restricted to in-frame clones and leaves out a portion. The sample gives about 36,000 clones, roughly 90% of which show up once; under 20% is in the top ten. This sample comprised PBMCs, obtained from a glioma patient treated with radiotherapy, temozolomide or both. The origin of the receptors is a man younger than 35 with glioma. The conserved cysteine and the conserved F or W are not part of the CDR3 here. A D gene is named only where the DNA matches it firmly.

>.|TRBJ1-2|TRBV28|13
ASSLVARAVRGYT
>.|TRBJ1-2|TRBV4-2|13
ASSQDPRPAIGYT
>TRBD2|TRBJ2-7|TRBV30|11
AWAAGGTYEQY
>TRBD2|TRBJ2-7|TRBV7-8|11
ASSPGLGYEQY
>.|TRBJ1-1|TRBV27|10
ASKGGGVEAF
>.|TRBJ2-7|TRBV18|10
ASSPLGIEQY
>.|TRBJ1-2|TRBV11-2|13
ASSSPPAGLYGYT
>.|TRBJ2-2|TRBV2|12
ASSVREGTGELF
>.|TRBJ2-1|TRBV5-4|14
ASSFSSRENDNEQF
>.|TRBJ2-7|TRBV4-2|11
ASSQRPLYEQY
>.|TRBJ1-1|TRBV13|12
ASSSVQGGTEAF
>TRBD1|TRBJ2-7|TRBV27|15
ASSLRRTGAQPYEQY
>.|TRBJ2-7|TRBV30|10
AWSGEIYEQY
>.|TRBJ1-1|TRBV2|11
ASSFDGYTEAF
>TRBD2|TRBJ2-5|TRBV30|11
AWSLAGTETQY
>TRBD2|TRBJ2-3|TRBV7-2|13
ASRPGGSGTDTQY
>TRBD1|TRBJ1-1|TRBV4-3|13
ASSQREGQGAEAF
>.|TRBJ1-1|TRBV19|12
ASRDGGGNTEAF
>.|TRBJ2-3|TRBV6-4|12
ASSASGFSDTQY
>.|TRBJ1-5|TRBV30|11
AWSVEEGQPQH
>.|TRBJ1-1|TRBV28|12
ASSSLGGKPEAF
>TRBD2|TRBJ2-1|TRBV6-4|15
ASSDRSGLASYNEQF
>TRBD1|TRBJ1-5|TRBV6-5|11
ASSTGGSQPQH
>TRBD1|TRBJ1-5|TRBV18|13
ASSPGTQGNQPQH
>.|TRBJ1-2|TRBV29-1|11
SVLSGQNYGYT
>TRBD1|TRBJ1-5|TRBV19|13
ASSIVRTGGQPQH
>TRBD2|TRBJ2-5|TRBV4-1|13
ASSQDGLAGETQY
>.|TRBJ1-2|TRBV5-8|10
ASSLVNYGYT
>.|TRBJ1-1|TRBV30|12
AWSVGPASTEAF
>.|TRBJ2-7|TRBV25-1|9
ASGTGREQY
>.|TRBJ1-1|TRBV7-9|10
ASSFPNTEAF
>.|TRBJ1-1|TRBV2|12
ASSGQNSNTEAF
>.|TRBJ2-3|TRBV6-5|13
ASSLAWATTDTQY
>.|TRBJ2-7|TRBV19|12
ASSKSRDGYEQY
>.|TRBJ1-5|TRBV19|11
ATGSDSNQPQH
>TRBD1|TRBJ2-4|TRBV6-6|11
ASSLDRGNIQY
>.|TRBJ2-2|TRBV6-6|12
ASSYRAEAGELF
>TRBD2|TRBJ2-1|TRBV4-1|10
ASSPGGNEQF
>.|TRBJ1-4|TRBV5-1|12
ASSSTSTNEKLF
>TRBD2|TRBJ2-7|TRBV29-1|14
SVRKVVVSGSHEQY
>.|TRBJ1-6|TRBV7-2|12
ASSPSGYGSPLH
>TRBD2|TRBJ2-7|TRBV25-1|13
ASRGLTSGGDEQY
>TRBD2|TRBJ2-3|TRBV4-2|12
ASSSGLAADTQY
>.|TRBJ2-7|TRBV6-5|12
ASSYSSRAYEQY
>TRBD2|TRBJ2-1|TRBV5-1|16
ASSLGTSGSSPYNEQF
>TRBD1|TRBJ2-2|TRBV30|12
ASTGGKHTGELF
>.|TRBJ1-1|TRBV5-1|13
ASSLLSLEGTEAF
>TRBD2|TRBJ2-1|TRBV14|14
ASSLGLAGSYNEQF
>.|TRBJ1-1|TRBV5-1|13
ASSPGRGAGTEAF